These 20 T cell receptor beta chains came from one sample sequenced in a study of OX40 agonist ivuxolimab in advanced cancers. Sequencing was performed with immunoSEQ multiplex PCR; in TCRdb, only in-frame clones are kept and a portion is missing. The sample lists 75,000 to 90,000 clones, approximately 84% occurring once. Sequencing used CD4+ or CD8+ T cells sorted from blood, obtained in a trial of the OX40 agonist ivuxolimab. The receptor set was obtained from an adult with an advanced solid tumor such as melanoma, head and neck, liver or kidney cancer.

The chain links TRBV6-1 to TRBJ1-5; D unresolved. Between the trimmed V and J ends, which lost 2 bases and 1 base, there was a span of 9 bases. The CDR3 contains 15 residues. Germline CDR1 MNHNS, CDR2 SASEGT. CDR3 amino acids: CASSEYSDSNQPQHF. CDR3 DNA: TGTGCCAGCAGTGAATACAGCGACAGCAATCAGCCCCAGCATTTT.

The chain is built from TRBV7-2 and TRBJ2-7; D remains ambiguous. Trimming removed 5 bases at V and 2 bases at J, with 10 bases between. CDR3 length: 13 amino acids. Germline CDR1 is SGHTA and CDR2 is FQGNSA. As DNA, the CDR3 is TGTGCCAGCAGCGTCGGACCGGCCTACGAGCAGTACTTC. This gives the protein CASSVGPAYEQYF.

The V and J genes are TRBV19 and TRBJ2-1; TRBD2 might be the D (5 bases). Deletions cut 3 bases from V and 13 bases from J, with 13 bases between. The CDR3 totals 12 residues. Per the germline V gene, CDR1 is LNHDA and CDR2 is SQIVND (reference sequence). The CDR3 bases are TGTGCCAGTAGTATCTCCCCGGGAATCCAGTTCTTC. Translating it yields CASSISPGIQFF.

This sequence joins TRBV6-1 and TRBJ2-7; 7 bases are a match to TRBD1. This CDR3 has 15 amino acids. V trimming: 7 bases; J trimming: 6 bases; junction bases outside the gene matches: 15. CDR1 and CDR2 from the germline V gene are MNHNS and SASEGT. CDR3 amino acids: CASINRDSPSGEQYF. The CDR3 bases are TGTGCCAGCATCAACCGGGACAGCCCCTCGGGCGAGCAGTACTTC.

V is TRBV12-5 and J is TRBJ2-7; 11 bases align to TRBD1. The germline CDR1 and CDR2 sequences are LGHNT and FRNRAP. CDR3 length: 18 residues. V was pared by 0 bases and J by 2 bases, with 9 bases of the junction left unmatched. The CDR3 nucleotides are TGTGCTAGTGGTTTGGTACTTACGGGGACAGGGGGTACCTACGAGCAGTACTTC. Translation: CASGLVLTGTGGTYEQYF.

Comment on this clone: The same CDR3 is also encoded by other DNA sequences in this sample. The chain joins TRBV7-9 to TRBJ1-3; the match to TRBD1 covers 7 bases. Trimming took 5 bases from V and 0 from J; bases not matched to a gene: 7. From germline, CDR1 is SEHNR and CDR2 FQNEAQ (reference sequence). The CDR3 sequence is 16 residues long. CDR3 nucleotide sequence: TGTGCCAGCAGCCTCGGACAGGTTAGCTCTGGAAACACCATATATTTT. Translation: CASSLGQVSSGNTIYF.

The rearrangement links TRBV6-1 to TRBJ1-6, with a weak D call TRBD1 (6 bases). V lost 2 bases, J lost 1 base, and 9 bases lay in between. Germline V gene data show CDR1 as MNHNS and CDR2 as SASEGT. CDR3 size: 16 residues. Here the CDR3 DNA reads TGTGCCAGCAGTGAAAGGGGGGGGTCCTATAATTCACCCCTCCACTTT. Protein: CASSERGGSYNSPLHF.

The chain carries TRBV9 and TRBJ2-3; 8 positions agree with TRBD2. Trimming removed 0 bases from V and 0 bases from J; junction bases left unmatched: 3. Looked up from germline, CDR1 is SGDLS and CDR2 is YYNGEE. The CDR3 totals 16 residues. DNA for the CDR3: TGTGCCAGCAGCGTAGGAAGCGGGGGCAGCACAGATACGCAGTATTTT. Translation gives CASSVGSGGSTDTQYF.

This chain uses TRBV4-2 with TRBJ2-6, with no clear D. CDR1 and CDR2 (germline): LGHNA, YNFKEQ. Trimming removed 0 bases at V and 1 base at J, with 7 bases between. The CDR3 extends over 16 amino acids. The CDR3: CASSQDWDSGANVLTF. In DNA, the CDR3 is TGTGCCAGCAGCCAAGATTGGGATTCTGGGGCCAACGTCCTGACTTTC.

J is TRBJ1-4 and V is TRBV19; no clear D gene. The ends were cut back, 3 bases at V and 0 bases at J, with 8 bases in the middle. The length of the CDR3 is 15 residues. The germline V gene has CDR1 LNHDA and CDR2 SQIVND (reference sequence). The CDR3 region is CASSIRGSTNEKLFF. As DNA, the CDR3 is TGTGCCAGTAGTATTAGAGGCTCAACTAATGAAAAACTGTTTTTT.

This sequence joins TRBV30 and TRBJ2-7; D not resolved. Germline CDR1 is GTSNPN and CDR2 is SVGIG (reference sequence). The CDR3 covers 13 residues. The ends were cut back, 0 bases at V and 6 bases at J, with 12 bases in the middle. CDR3 sequence: CAWSVSGVREQYF. The CDR3 bases are TGTGCCTGGAGTGTATCAGGAGTCCGCGAGCAGTACTTC. Full variable domain (outside the CDR3, taken from reference TRBV30 and TRBJ2-7): SQTIHQWPATLVQPVGSPLSLECTVEGTSNPNLYWYRQAAGRGLQLLFYSVGIGQISSEVPQNLSASRPQDRQFILSSKKLLLSDSGFYLCAWSVSGVREQYFGPGTRLTVT.

A note on this clone: The junction differs from germline at one of its ends, possibly a read error. The chain uses TRBV10-3 and TRBJ1-2; possibly TRBD1 for D (6 bases). Germline values: CDR1 ENHRY, CDR2 SYGVKD. The CDR3 length is 13 residues. The CDR3 spells CASSYIGGNGYTF. The DNA for the CDR3 is TGTGCCAGCAGTTACATAGGGGGGAACGGCTACACCTTC.

The table lists this clone with a few counts. The chain joins TRBV27 to TRBJ1-5, with D possibly TRBD1 on 5 matching bases. Germline CDR1 and CDR2: MNHEY and SMNVEV (reference sequence). The V end was cut by 5 bases, the J end by 2 bases, with 13 bases between. CDR3 size: 15 residues. As DNA, the CDR3 is TGTGCCAGCAGTCCTTTTCAAGGGGGCAATCAGCCCCAGCATTTT. Its translation is CASSPFQGGNQPQHF.

This chain uses TRBV6-1 with TRBJ1-2; unclear D gene. The CDR3 is 12 amino acids. Per the germline V gene, CDR1 is MNHNS and CDR2 is SASEGT. Trimming stripped 6 bases from V and 4 bases from J, with 9 bases between. CDR3 bases: TGTGCCAGCAGGCCTGAATTCTATGGCTACACCTTC. It is translated as CASRPEFYGYTF.

The V and J genes are TRBV4-1 and TRBJ1-5; TRBD1 aligns across 9 bases. The junction had 11 bases not matched to a gene; V was cut back by 2 bases and J by 9 bases. CDR1 and CDR2 from the germline V gene are MGHRA and YSYEKL. The CDR3 consists of 16 residues. The DNA of the CDR3 is TGCGCCAGCAGCCAATACATGGGACAGGGAAGCCGGCCCCAGCATTTT. Its translation: CASSQYMGQGSRPQHF.

The gene calls are TRBV27 and TRBJ1-1, with TRBD1 as a possible D gene (6 bases). The CDR3 length is 18 residues. The germline V and J ends were trimmed by 5 bases and 0 bases, with 22 bases remaining between them. Germline CDR1 is MNHEY and CDR2 is SMNVEV (reference sequence). The DNA for the CDR3 is TGTGCCAGCAGTAGCCTCCCCCGGGACAATAAAATGAACACTGAAGCTTTCTTT. The encoded protein is CASSSLPRDNKMNTEAFF.

The rearrangement links TRBV12-5 to TRBJ1-1; 11 bases agree with TRBD1. Germline V CDR1 and CDR2: LGHNT, FRNRAP. This CDR3 is built from 16 residues. With 2 bases clipped from V and 5 bases from J, the junction kept 7 bases outside the gene matches. The CDR3 reads CASGLPRTGGETEAFF. DNA of the CDR3: TGTGCTAGTGGTTTGCCGAGGACAGGGGGCGAAACTGAAGCTTTCTTT.

The chain couples TRBV5-1 to TRBJ1-1; D remains ambiguous. Trimming shortened V by 4 bases and J by 5 bases, and 21 bases separated the two germline ends. Germline V lookup: CDR1 SGHRS, CDR2 YFSETQ. The CDR3 spans 16 residues. The CDR3 protein is CASSQGRGGLGTEAFF. In DNA, the CDR3 is TGCGCCAGCAGCCAAGGAAGAGGAGGTCTGGGGACTGAAGCTTTCTTT. Looking up the rest from reference TRBV5-1 and TRBJ1-1 gives the full variable domain: KAGVTQTPRYLIKTRGQQVTLSCSPISGHRSVSWYQQTPGQGLQFLFEYFSETQRNKGNFPGRFSGRQFSNSRSEMNVSTLELGDSALYLCASSQGRGGLGTEAFFGQGTRLTVV.

The chain recombines TRBV18 with TRBJ1-2; TRBD1 is a possible D gene (5 bases). CDR3 length: 15 residues. Germline CDR1 KGHSH, CDR2 LQKENI. Trimming stripped 4 bases from V and 0 bases from J, with 12 bases between. The CDR3 reads CASSQTMTANYGYTF. The CDR3 bases are TGTGCCAGCTCACAAACGATGACAGCTAACTATGGCTACACCTTC.

The J gene is TRBJ2-7, the V gene TRBV27; TRBD2 matches at 10 bases. Germline CDR1 MNHEY, CDR2 SMNVEV (reference sequence). V was pared by 0 bases and J by 7 bases, with 12 bases of the junction left unmatched. This CDR3 is 17 amino acids long. This chain's CDR3 is CASSLSRLAGGPREQYF. The CDR3 bases are TGTGCCAGCAGTTTATCAAGGTTAGCGGGAGGCCCTCGGGAGCAGTACTTC.